The 11 T cell receptor beta chains given below trace back to one sample, sequenced in a study of identical twins (dated by TCRdb to about 2016). The method was 5' RACE. TCRdb lists the instrument as Illumina HiSeq 2000. Clones were called with MiXCR by TCRdb after fastp trimmed the public reads at Q25, and only in-frame beta chains were retained. One record per CDR3 amino acid sequence lists the most common genes and DNA. The sample table shows 700,000 or so distinct CDR3 sequences, and 8.6% are seen once. The top ten clones comprise approximately 0.94% of the sample. The same data also went into a second study, on yellow fever vaccine responses in identical twins.

Sequenced material: PBMCs. The receptors here all came from a young woman in good health.

This clonotype has more than one count but fewer than ten. J is TRBJ2-1 and V is TRBV7-2; D remains unclear. The CDR3 runs 15 residues. Per the germline V gene, CDR1 is SGHTA and CDR2 is FQGNSA. V was pared by 3 bases and J by 2 bases, with 11 bases between. DNA for the CDR3: TGTGCCAGCAGCTTCTCGGACGCAGCCTACAATGAGCAGTTCTTC. Translating gives CASSFSDAAYNEQFF.

This clonotype was observed at least ten times. The J gene is TRBJ2-3, the V gene TRBV11-1, with 13 positions matching TRBD2. Germline CDR1 is SGHAT and CDR2 is FQDESV (reference sequence). This CDR3 is built from 18 residues. V dropped 5 bases and J dropped 0; count of bases not matched to a gene: 8. In DNA form, the CDR3 reads TGTGCCAGCAGCACGTGGGGACTAGCGGGGATTAGCACAGATACGCAGTATTTT. It is translated as CASSTWGLAGISTDTQYF. The full variable domain, its missing parts supplied by reference TRBV11-1 and TRBJ2-3, is EAEVAQSPRYKITEKSQAVAFWCDPISGHATLYWYRQILGQGPELLVQFQDESVVDDSQLPKDRFSAERLKGVDSTLKIQPAELGDSAMYLCASSTWGLAGISTDTQYFGPGTRLTVL.

V is TRBV12-3 or TRBV12-4 and J is TRBJ1-2; D is perhaps TRBD1 (6 bases). This CDR3 is built from 17 residues. Trimming removed 3 bases at V and 3 bases at J, with 20 bases between. Here the CDR3 reads CASSFILGGRFDYGYTF. The CDR3 bases are TGTGCCAGCAGTTTTATCTTGGGGGGCAGATTTGACTATGGCTACACCTTC.

The chain carries TRBV28 and TRBJ2-4; D not certain. The CDR3 sequence is 14 residues long. Germline V gene sequence: CDR1 MDHEN, CDR2 SYDVKM. Trimming pared 6 bases from V and 0 bases from J, leaving 9 bases between. DNA for the CDR3: TGTGCCAGCAGACACAATATAGCCAAAAACATTCAGTACTTC. Its translation: CASRHNIAKNIQYF.

CDR3: CASSDWGTLYEQYF. CDR3 bases: TGTGCCAGCAGTGACTGGGGGACCCTTTACGAGCAGTACTTC. The chain links TRBV6-1 to TRBJ2-7; D assignment may be TRBD1 or TRBD2 (5 bases each). The CDR3 consists of 14 residues. The germline V gene encodes CDR1 MNHNS and CDR2 SASEGT. V shed 3 bases and J shed 4 bases, with 13 bases lying between them.

The genes are TRBV10-3 and TRBJ1-5; unclear D gene. Trimming took 3 bases from V and 0 from J, leaving 6 bases between them. The CDR3 is made up of 14 amino acids. CDR1 is ENHRY and CDR2 is SYGVKD in the germline V gene. The CDR3 region is CAISDGVSNQPQHF. As DNA, the CDR3 is TGTGCCATCAGTGACGGGGTTAGCAATCAGCCCCAGCATTTT.

CDR3 region: CASSLGQRNYNEQFF. CDR3 nucleotides: TGTGCCAGCAGTTTAGGACAGCGTAATTACAATGAGCAGTTCTTC. The rearrangement links TRBV12-3 or TRBV12-4 to TRBJ2-1; TRBD1 might be the D (5 bases). The CDR3 extends over 15 amino acids. V lost 1 base and J lost 4, with 11 bases in between.

This clonotype was seen a few times. The CDR3: CASSYSYRDYEQYF. The CDR3, as DNA: TGTGCCAGCAGTTACTCCTACAGGGACTACGAGCAGTACTTC. The chain employs TRBV6-5 and TRBJ2-7; a weak D match, TRBD1 (6 bases). Trimming removed 0 bases from V and 3 bases from J, with 9 bases in between. The CDR3 totals 14 residues. Germline V lookup: CDR1 MNHEY, CDR2 SVGAGI.

The gene calls are TRBV7-2 and TRBJ1-5; no firm D call. The CDR3 is made up of 13 amino acids. V lost 1 base and J lost 7, with 8 bases in between. Germline loops: CDR1 SGHTA, CDR2 FQGNSA. The CDR3 loop reads CASSLVAGQPQHF. CDR3 nucleotide sequence: TGTGCCAGCAGCTTAGTCGCGGGACAGCCCCAGCATTTT.

The J gene is TRBJ2-3, the V gene TRBV6-5; D is perhaps TRBD2 (6 bases). CDR1 is MNHEY, CDR2 SVGAGI, per germline. CDR3 length: 16 amino acids. V gave up 2 bases and J gave up 3 bases, with 15 bases separating them. The DNA of the CDR3 is TGTGCCAGCAGTTACAGGTCGGGGGTAGTGACAGATACGCAGTATTTT. Its translation: CASSYRSGVVTDTQYF.

This clonotype was found a few times. CDR3 protein: CASRRGQTNEQFF. The CDR3 DNA is TGTGCCAGCCGCCGGGGACAGACTAATGAGCAGTTCTTC. The rearrangement links TRBV7-2 to TRBJ2-1; 7 nucleotides line up with TRBD1. Germline CDR1 is SGHTA and CDR2 is FQGNSA. J gave up 7 bases and V 8 bases, and 8 bases lay outside the gene matches. The CDR3 is 13 amino acids.